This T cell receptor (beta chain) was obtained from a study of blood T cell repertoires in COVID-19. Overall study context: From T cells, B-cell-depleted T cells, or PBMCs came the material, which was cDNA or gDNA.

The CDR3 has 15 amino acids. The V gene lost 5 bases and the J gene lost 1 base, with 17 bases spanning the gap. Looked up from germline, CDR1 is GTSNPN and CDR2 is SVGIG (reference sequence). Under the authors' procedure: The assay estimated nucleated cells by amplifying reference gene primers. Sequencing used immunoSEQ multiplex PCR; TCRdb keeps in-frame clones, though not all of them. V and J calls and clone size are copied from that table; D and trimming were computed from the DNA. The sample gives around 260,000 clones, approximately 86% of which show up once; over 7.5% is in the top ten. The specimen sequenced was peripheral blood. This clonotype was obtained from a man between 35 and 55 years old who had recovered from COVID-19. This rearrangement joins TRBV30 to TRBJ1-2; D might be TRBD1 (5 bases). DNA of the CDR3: TGTGCCTGGCGGGTGGCATCGACAGTTAACTATGGCTACACCTTC. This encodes CAWRVASTVNYGYTF.